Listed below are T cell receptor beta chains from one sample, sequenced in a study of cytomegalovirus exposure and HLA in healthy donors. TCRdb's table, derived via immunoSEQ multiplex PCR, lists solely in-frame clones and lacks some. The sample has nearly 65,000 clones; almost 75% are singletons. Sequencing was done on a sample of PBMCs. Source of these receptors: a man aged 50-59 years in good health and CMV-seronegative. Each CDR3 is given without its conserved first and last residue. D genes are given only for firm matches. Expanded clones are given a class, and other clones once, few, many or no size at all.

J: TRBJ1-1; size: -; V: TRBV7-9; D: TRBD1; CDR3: ASSLGTTGDAF
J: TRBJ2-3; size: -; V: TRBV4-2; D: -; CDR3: ASSQEWAGTDTQY
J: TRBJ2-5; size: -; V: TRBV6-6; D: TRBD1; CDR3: ASSGQQGPKQY
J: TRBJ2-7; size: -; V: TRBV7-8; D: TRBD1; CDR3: ASSLSRDRDYEQY
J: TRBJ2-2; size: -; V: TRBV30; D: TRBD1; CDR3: ACYSGTGVGYGELF
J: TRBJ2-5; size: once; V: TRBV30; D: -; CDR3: AWSALGGAGETQY
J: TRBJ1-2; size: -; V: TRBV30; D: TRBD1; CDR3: AWSPVGQGPNYGYT
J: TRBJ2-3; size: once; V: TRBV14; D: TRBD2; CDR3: ASSLFWSSGGLIDTQY
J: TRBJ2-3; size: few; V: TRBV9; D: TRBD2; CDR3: ASSVGPAGGLTDTQY
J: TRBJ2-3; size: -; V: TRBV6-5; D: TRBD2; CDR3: ASSLDRGGDTQY
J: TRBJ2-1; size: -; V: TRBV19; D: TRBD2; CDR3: ASSIGLAGLEF
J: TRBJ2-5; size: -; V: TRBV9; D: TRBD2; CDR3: ASSVGTSGGLIKETQY
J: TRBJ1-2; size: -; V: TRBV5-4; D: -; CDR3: ASSLEWGDDYGYT
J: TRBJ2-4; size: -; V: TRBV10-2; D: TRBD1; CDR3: ASRQGAEAKNIQY
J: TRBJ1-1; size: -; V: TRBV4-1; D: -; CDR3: ASSYPNRNTEAF
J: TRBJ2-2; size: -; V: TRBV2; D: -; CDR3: ASSGQGLSTGELF
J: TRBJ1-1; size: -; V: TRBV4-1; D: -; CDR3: ASSQEAAMNTEAF
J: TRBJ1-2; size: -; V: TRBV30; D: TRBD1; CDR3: AWSLGTGSNYGYT
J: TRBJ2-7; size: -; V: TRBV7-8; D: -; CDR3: ASSARQVGEQY
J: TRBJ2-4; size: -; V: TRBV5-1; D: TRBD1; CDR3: ASTARTGAGAKNIQY
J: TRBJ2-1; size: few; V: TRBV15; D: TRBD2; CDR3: ATSILAGYNEQF
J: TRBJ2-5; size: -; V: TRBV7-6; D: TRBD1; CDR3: ASSPWTGQTAETQY
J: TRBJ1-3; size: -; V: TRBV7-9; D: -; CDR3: ASSQGYGNTIY
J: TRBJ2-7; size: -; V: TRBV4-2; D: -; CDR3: ASSQGPASSYEQY
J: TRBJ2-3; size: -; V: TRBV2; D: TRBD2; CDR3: ASSGGLSTDTQY
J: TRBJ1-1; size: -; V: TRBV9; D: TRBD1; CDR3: ASSSTGGSTEAF
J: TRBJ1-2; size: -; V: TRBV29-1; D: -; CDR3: SVADYGYT
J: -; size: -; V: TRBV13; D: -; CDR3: ASSRSWADEQY
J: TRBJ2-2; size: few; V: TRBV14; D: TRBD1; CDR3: ASSQKTLTGARSAGELF
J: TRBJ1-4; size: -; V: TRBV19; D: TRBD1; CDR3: ASSPTGMVEKLF
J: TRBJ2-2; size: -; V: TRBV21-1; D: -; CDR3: ASSKAPSGGTGELF
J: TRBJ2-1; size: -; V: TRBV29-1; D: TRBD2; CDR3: SVMTSHEQF
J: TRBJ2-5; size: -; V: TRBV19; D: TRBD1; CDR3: ASSPGQSPWSQETQY
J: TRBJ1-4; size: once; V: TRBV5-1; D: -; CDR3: ASSLASGVEKLF
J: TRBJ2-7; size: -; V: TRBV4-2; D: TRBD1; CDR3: ASSQAGTGFYEQY
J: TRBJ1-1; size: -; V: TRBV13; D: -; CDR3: ASSNTRVEAF
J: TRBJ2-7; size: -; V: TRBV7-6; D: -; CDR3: ASSEEAAAYEQY
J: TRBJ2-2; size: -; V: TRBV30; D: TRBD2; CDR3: AWSVDPPTSANTGELF
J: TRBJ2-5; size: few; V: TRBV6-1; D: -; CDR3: ASTRGQETQY
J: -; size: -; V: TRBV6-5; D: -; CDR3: ASRRGGPYEQY
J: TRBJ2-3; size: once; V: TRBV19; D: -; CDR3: ASAYRVGLDTQY
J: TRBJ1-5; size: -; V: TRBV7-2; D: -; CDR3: ASSREYSNQPQH
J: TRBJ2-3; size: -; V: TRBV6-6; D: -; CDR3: ASSYRGRITDTQY
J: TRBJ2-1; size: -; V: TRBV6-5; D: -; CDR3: ASSRGGVNEQF